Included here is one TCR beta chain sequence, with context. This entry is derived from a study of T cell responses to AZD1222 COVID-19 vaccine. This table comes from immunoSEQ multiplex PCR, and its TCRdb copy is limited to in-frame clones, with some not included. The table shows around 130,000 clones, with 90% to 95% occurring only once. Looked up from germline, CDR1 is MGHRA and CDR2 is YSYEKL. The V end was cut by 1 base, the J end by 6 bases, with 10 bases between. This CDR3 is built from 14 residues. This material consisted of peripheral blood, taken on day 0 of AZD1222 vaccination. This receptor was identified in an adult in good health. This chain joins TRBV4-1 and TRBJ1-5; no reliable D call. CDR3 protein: CASSQATAPQPQHF. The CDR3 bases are TGCGCCAGCAGCCAAGCAACAGCTCCTCAGCCCCAGCATTTT.